Listed below are T cell receptor beta chains from one sample, sequenced in a study of beta chain features in type 1 diabetes. Profiled with immunoSEQ multiplex PCR; TCRdb holds only in-frame clones, not every one. The sample carries about 220,000 clones, 11% recorded once. The sequenced sample was central memory CD4+ T cells from blood. Receptors were obtained from a man between 18 and 29 years old in good health. The CDR3 runs from the conserved cysteine through the conserved F or W.

V	CDR3
TRBV6-6	CASSSGRGSSSYEQYF
TRBV29-1	CGSSYNEQFF
TRBV14	CASSLERVYYNEQFF
TRBV5-5	CASSLADPYNEQFF
TRBV7-3	CASSPTANTEAFF
TRBV7-9	CASRVTSSGANVLTF
TRBV29-1	CSVIPQGRLNYGYTF
TRBV4-1	CASSQDGTATYEQYF
TRBV2	CASSVLAASSYNEQFF
TRBV15	CATSRAPRGRANEQFF
TRBV25-1	CASHSLGHLVWQYF
TRBV27	CASSFKSLGFTEAFF
TRBV4-2	CASSQEAGEPNEQFF
TRBV5-1	CASSGTDSNTEAFF
TRBV20-1	CSVSLPTIQYF
TRBV7-2	CASSRDGLNTEAFF
TRBV2	CASKDVGGTDTQYF